The rows below give T cell receptor beta chains drawn from one sample of a study of T cell repertoires in cytomegalovirus infection. Their specific antigens are unknown. TCRdb analysed the reads with MiXCR anew, one entry per CDR3 protein. The table lists about 51,000 distinct CDR3 sequences, 15% to 25% of them singletons. The sequenced sample was CD8+ T cells from cultured PBMCs, obtained from culture after CMV antigen stimulation. The source of these receptors is a human donor in good health (CMV status not recorded). Some clones in this sample may be carry-over from other donors' samples. CDR3s leave out the opening cysteine and the closing phenylalanine or tryptophan.

V gene: TRBV12-3/TRBV12-4; CDR3 protein: ASSFIRPDNEQF
V gene: TRBV7-2; CDR3 protein: ASSFDLIGYT
V gene: TRBV4-3; CDR3 protein: ASSQDWNSPLH
V gene: TRBV6-6; CDR3 protein: ASSYRGGAHRELF
V gene: TRBV12-3/TRBV12-4; CDR3 protein: ASSSSRGINTEAF
V gene: TRBV9; CDR3 protein: ASSPRAAGTEAF
V gene: TRBV7-9; CDR3 protein: ASSFPGTVNTEAF
V gene: TRBV4-3; CDR3 protein: ASSQDESPHNEQF
V gene: TRBV7-6; CDR3 protein: ASSPEGGRPNEKLF
V gene: TRBV12-3/TRBV12-4; CDR3 protein: ASSLGDREGEAF
V gene: TRBV29-1; CDR3 protein: SVEDRPNYGYT
V gene: TRBV11-2; CDR3 protein: ASSLVAWDFQETQY
V gene: TRBV28; CDR3 protein: ASRDSSTDTQY
V gene: TRBV7-2; CDR3 protein: ASSLWAGSTDTQY
V gene: TRBV4-1; CDR3 protein: ASSQVTESYEQF
V gene: TRBV7-8; CDR3 protein: ASSPSRGGDTEAF
V gene: TRBV10-3; CDR3 protein: AISESGAGGPNEQF
V gene: TRBV9; CDR3 protein: ASSVAGTLSYEQY
V gene: TRBV12-3/TRBV12-4; CDR3 protein: ASSSVGAGPRGDIQY
V gene: TRBV7-9; CDR3 protein: ASSYGTAYGYT
V gene: TRBV5-6; CDR3 protein: ASSLGEADTQY
V gene: TRBV19; CDR3 protein: ASSIAGLYNEQF
V gene: TRBV10-2; CDR3 protein: ASSEGAFQSYNEQF
V gene: TRBV29-1; CDR3 protein: SVTDRASYEQY
V gene: TRBV4-2; CDR3 protein: ASSQEGRTEAF
V gene: TRBV27; CDR3 protein: ASSFLPGTSGYEQY
V gene: TRBV7-2; CDR3 protein: ASSLSGETQY
V gene: TRBV6-5; CDR3 protein: ASSPAFGSGRDTQY
V gene: TRBV7-9; CDR3 protein: ASSTWDGQETQY
V gene: TRBV11-2; CDR3 protein: ASSLEFGVSYEQY
V gene: TRBV11-2; CDR3 protein: ASSLVTTGELF
V gene: TRBV7-2; CDR3 protein: ASSWGADTQY
V gene: TRBV6-1; CDR3 protein: ASALMPLPPSGANVLT
V gene: TRBV27; CDR3 protein: ASRYSLRDEQY
V gene: TRBV7-9; CDR3 protein: ASSFLVRESYGYT